These 32 T cell receptor beta chains were sequenced from one sample in a study of blood T cells in healthy people across ages. The use of a sample-barcoded 5' primer and a J-beta primer mix characterized a second PCR of roughly 7 to 12 cycles. TCRdb processed the 5' RACE reads anew with MiXCR; each CDR3 protein has one entry. The sample has about 1.4 million distinct CDR3 sequences, around 59% seen once. The source material was blood. Source of these receptors: a young man in good health.

This clonotype showed up just once. V and J are TRBV6-5 and TRBJ2-3; 8 bases are shared with TRBD2. V lost 3 bases, J lost 5 bases, and 7 bases stayed unmatched. Germline assignment: CDR1 MNHEY and CDR2 SVGAGI. The CDR3 is made up of 15 amino acids. The CDR3: CASSYETSGGDTQYF. The CDR3 DNA follows: TGTGCCAGCAGTTATGAAACCAGCGGGGGAGATACGCAGTATTTT.

Remarks on this clonotype: At one end, the junction sequence differs from germline, possibly due to a read error. V and J are TRBV30 and TRBJ2-7, with 7 nucleotides matching TRBD2. The length of the CDR3 is 12 residues. The germline CDR1 and CDR2 sequences are GTSNPN and SVGIG (reference sequence). The CDR3 coding sequence is TGTGCCGGGAGCGGGAACTCCTACGAGCAGTACTTC. This translates into CAGSGNSYEQYF.

This chain links TRBV27 with TRBJ2-3; 15 nucleotides agree with TRBD2. Germline CDR1 MNHEY, CDR2 SMNVEV (reference sequence). This CDR3 contains 16 residues. J gave up 4 bases and V 1 base, and 0 bases lay outside the gene matches. This chain's CDR3 is CASSLWTSGGADTQYF. The CDR3 nucleotides read TGTGCCAGCAGTTTATGGACTAGCGGGGGGGCAGATACGCAGTATTTT.

The chain joins TRBV29-1 to TRBJ2-7; the D is unclear. Per the germline V gene, CDR1 is SQVTM and CDR2 is ANQGSEA. V lost 7 bases to trimming and J lost 4 bases, with 14 bases between them. This CDR3 comprises 12 residues. The CDR3 here is CSALTLGYEQYF. In DNA, the CDR3 is TGCAGCGCATTGACCCTTGGGTACGAGCAGTACTTC.

V and J are TRBV25-1 and TRBJ2-1; TRBD1 is a possible D gene (6 bases). The germline V gene has CDR1 MGHDK and CDR2 SYGVNS. Trimming left V 4 bases short and J 4 bases short, with 8 bases between. The CDR3 has 13 residues. Written as DNA, the CDR3 is TGTGCCAGCAGTGGGGACAATTACAATGAGCAGTTCTTC. It translates to CASSGDNYNEQFF.

The chain uses TRBV20-1 and TRBJ1-2, with unresolved D. The CDR3 loop spans 13 amino acids. In germline, CDR1 is DFQATT, CDR2 SNEGSKA (reference sequence). Between the trimmed V and J ends, which lost 1 base and 7 bases, there was a span of 13 bases. The CDR3 DNA sequence: TGCAGTGCTAGAGTTGGCAACTCAAGTGGCTACACCTTC. This sequence encodes CSARVGNSSGYTF.

V and J are TRBV5-5 and TRBJ2-7; 13 nucleotides line up with TRBD2. V shed 4 bases and J 7 bases; nucleotides not matched to a gene: 8. In germline, CDR1 is SGHKS, CDR2 YYEKEE (reference sequence). The CDR3 length is 15 residues. CDR3 residues: CASSRTSGGAREQYF. In nucleotides, the CDR3 is TGTGCCAGCAGCAGAACTAGCGGGGGGGCGCGTGAGCAGTACTTC.

In DNA form, the CDR3 reads TGTGCCAGCATGGGGGACTACTCCTACAATGAGCAGTTCTTC. Residues: CASMGDYSYNEQFF. The chain uses TRBV7-9 and TRBJ2-1; 7 nucleotides match TRBD2. With V trimmed by 7 bases and J by 0 bases, 3 bases remained unmatched. The CDR3 has 14 amino acids. Germline V gene lookup returns CDR1 SEHNR and CDR2 FQNEAQ (reference sequence).

This chain uses TRBV28 with TRBJ2-7; the D gene is possibly TRBD1 (6 bases). Per the germline V gene, CDR1 is MDHEN and CDR2 is SYDVKM. The CDR3 loop spans 15 amino acids. Trimming left V 5 bases short and J 1 base short, with 15 bases between. CDR3 in amino acids: CASSTIQTGSYEQYF. The DNA of the CDR3 is TGTGCCAGCAGTACCATCCAGACAGGTTCCTACGAGCAGTACTTC.

This clonotype has only a few counts. The gene calls are TRBV20-1 and TRBJ2-1; D may be TRBD1 or TRBD2 (5 bases each). V lost 7 bases and J 6 bases, leaving 31 bases between the germline ends. The CDR3 has 18 amino acids. In germline, CDR1 is DFQATT, CDR2 SNEGSKA (reference sequence). The CDR3 DNA is TGCAGTGTCATCCTCACAGAAGGGGAACTCGGGGAACTCAATGAGCAGTTCTTC. Translation: CSVILTEGELGELNEQFF.

The rearrangement joins TRBV20-1 to TRBJ2-5; D uncertain. V was trimmed by 0 bases and J by 0 bases, leaving 11 bases between them. This CDR3 comprises 15 residues. Per the germline V gene, CDR1 is DFQATT and CDR2 is SNEGSKA (reference sequence). Written as DNA, the CDR3 is TGCAGTGCTAGAGATGCTCGGTCGTACCAAGAGACCCAGTACTTC. Residues: CSARDARSYQETQYF.

The chain recombines TRBV5-1 with TRBJ2-7; tentatively, D is TRBD2 (6 bases). V gave up 5 bases and J gave up 2 bases, with 20 bases separating them. CDR1 is SGHRS and CDR2 is YFSETQ in the germline V gene. The CDR3 covers 16 residues. The DNA of the CDR3 is TGCGCCAGCAGGGAGGGGCAGGAGATGATTACCTACGAGCAGTACTTC. It specifies CASREGQEMITYEQYF.

This chain connects TRBV29-1 to TRBJ1-1; D might be TRBD1 (5 bases). Germline V gene sequence: CDR1 SQVTM, CDR2 ANQGSEA. Deletions cut 3 bases from V and 5 bases from J, with 13 bases between. This CDR3 is built from 13 residues. In DNA form, the CDR3 reads TGCAGCGTTGACCAGGGCCCCGGGACTGAAGCTTTCTTT. It codes for CSVDQGPGTEAFF.

This clonotype showed up many times. The rearrangement uses TRBV7-9 and TRBJ1-2; D not resolved. CDR1 is SEHNR and CDR2 is FQNEAQ in the germline V gene (reference sequence). The CDR3 extends over 12 amino acids. Deletions cut 5 bases from V and 0 bases from J, with 4 bases between. In nucleotides, the CDR3 is TGTGCCAGCAGCGACACTAACTATGGCTACACCTTC. Translating it yields CASSDTNYGYTF.

This clonotype showed up just a few times. The V gene is TRBV6-5, the J gene TRBJ2-5, with 14 bases matching TRBD2. Germline values: CDR1 MNHEY, CDR2 SVGAGI. The CDR3 is 16 residues long. J was trimmed by 3 bases and V by 5 bases; bases with no gene match: 5. CDR3 in amino acids: CASSPGLAGGEETQYF. CDR3 DNA: TGTGCCAGCAGTCCCGGACTAGCGGGGGGTGAAGAGACCCAGTACTTC.

The chain joins TRBV6-6 to TRBJ2-7; 11 bases map to TRBD1. The CDR3 length is 15 residues. Germline values: CDR1 MNHNY, CDR2 SVGAGI (reference sequence). The V and J ends lost 7 bases and 3 bases, in that order; junction bases with no gene match: 8. The CDR3 here is CASNKPGQGDYEQYF. The CDR3 DNA reads TGTGCCAGCAATAAACCGGGACAGGGGGACTACGAGCAGTACTTC.

The gene calls are TRBV4-1 and TRBJ1-4, with 7 bases lining up with TRBD1. The CDR3 totals 16 residues. Germline V gene sequence: CDR1 MGHRA, CDR2 YSYEKL. The V and J ends lost 4 bases and 5 bases, in that order; junction bases with no gene match: 10. CDR3 in DNA: TGCGCCAGCAGCCCTGGACCGGGACAGAAGAATGAAAAACTGTTTTTT. This encodes CASSPGPGQKNEKLFF.

The chain couples TRBV3-1 to TRBJ2-7; D unclear. There are 14 residues in the CDR3. CDR1 and CDR2 from the germline V gene are LGHDT and YNNKEL (reference sequence). Trimming removed 4 bases at V and 4 bases at J, with 14 bases between. Here the CDR3 DNA reads TGTGCCAGCAGCCCTAACCCCCGGAGTTACGAGCAGTACTTC. This sequence encodes CASSPNPRSYEQYF.

The chain combines TRBV20-1 with TRBJ2-5; TRBD1 matches 7 bases. CDR1 and CDR2 from the germline V gene are DFQATT and SNEGSKA (reference sequence). With 1 base clipped from V and 0 bases from J, the junction kept 8 bases outside the gene matches. The CDR3 is made up of 16 amino acids. This chain's CDR3 is CSARVFQTGHQETQYF. CDR3 in DNA: TGCAGTGCTAGAGTATTTCAGACAGGGCACCAAGAGACCCAGTACTTC.

This chain connects TRBV20-1 to TRBJ2-3; D possibly corresponds to TRBD1 (6 bases). The germline CDR1 and CDR2 sequences are DFQATT and SNEGSKA (reference sequence). The CDR3 sequence is 17 residues long. The DNA for the CDR3 is TGCATTGCCATACTCCTTCGGACAGCAACTAGCACAGATACGCAGTATTTT. This gives the protein CIAILLRTATSTDTQYF.

This clonotype was observed a few times. The V gene is TRBV6-1, the J gene TRBJ2-7, with unresolved D. The CDR3 sequence is 13 residues long. V was clipped by 7 bases and J by 0 bases, with 10 bases between them. Germline lookup yields CDR1 MNHNS and CDR2 SASEGT. CDR3 region: CASNFRSSYEQYF. DNA of the CDR3: TGTGCCAGCAACTTTAGGAGCTCCTACGAGCAGTACTTC.

The rearrangement links TRBV24-1 to TRBJ2-2, with no clear D. The CDR3 spans 16 residues. Trimming pared 0 bases from V and 0 bases from J, leaving 7 bases between. Looked up from germline, CDR1 is KGHDR and CDR2 is SFDVKD. The CDR3 loop is CATSDLTPPNTGELFF. The DNA of the CDR3 is TGTGCCACCAGTGATTTGACACCACCGAACACCGGGGAGCTGTTTTTT.

This clonotype was observed a few times. The chain recombines TRBV7-2 with TRBJ2-5; 13 bases are a match to TRBD2. The germline CDR1 and CDR2 sequences are SGHTA and FQGNSA. This CDR3 is built from 14 residues. V gave up 4 bases and J gave up 9 bases; unmatched junction bases: 5. The CDR3 loop reads CASSSLAGGEAQYF. CDR3 DNA: TGTGCCAGCAGCTCACTAGCGGGAGGGGAGGCCCAGTACTTC.

This clonotype was counted between two and nine times. The chain uses TRBV4-1 and TRBJ1-2; D possibly corresponds to TRBD1 (5 bases). CDR3 length: 13 amino acids. Trimming removed 4 bases at V and 7 bases at J, with 13 bases between. Germline V gives CDR1 MGHRA, CDR2 YSYEKL. The CDR3 DNA is TGCGCCAGCAGCCTGCGGGGGGAGTTTGGCTACACCTTC. As protein: CASSLRGEFGYTF.

The chain employs TRBV7-9 and TRBJ2-7; perhaps TRBD1 as D (6 bases). Germline loops: CDR1 SEHNR, CDR2 FQNEAQ (reference sequence). The CDR3 sequence is 16 residues long. With 4 bases removed from V and 3 bases from J, the gap between germline ends came to 19 bases. The CDR3 region is CASSYPTGLDVYEQYF. For the CDR3, the DNA is TGTGCCAGCAGCTACCCGACAGGTCTGGATGTCTACGAGCAGTACTTC. The full variable domain, its missing parts supplied by reference TRBV7-9 and TRBJ2-7, is DTGVSQNPRHKITKRGQNVTFRCDPISEHNRLYWYRQTLGQGPEFLTYFQNEAQLEKSRLLSDRFSAERPKGSFSTLEIQRTEQGDSAMYLCASSYPTGLDVYEQYFGPGTRLTVT.

The V call is TRBV29-1, the J call TRBJ2-3; D is unclear. This CDR3 is 11 amino acids long. Germline CDR1 SQVTM, CDR2 ANQGSEA. Between the trimmed V and J ends, which lost 6 bases and 2 bases, there was a span of 6 bases. The CDR3 bases are TGCAGCGTAAAACTCACAGATACGCAGTATTTT. Its protein is CSVKLTDTQYF.

CDR3 loop: CSARVGGGVADTQYF. The DNA for the CDR3 is TGCAGTGCTAGAGTCGGTGGGGGCGTGGCAGATACGCAGTATTTT. V gene TRBV20-1 combines with J gene TRBJ2-3; a possible D gene is TRBD1 (6 bases). Germline CDR1 DFQATT, CDR2 SNEGSKA (reference sequence). The CDR3 loop spans 15 amino acids. The germline V and J ends were trimmed by 1 base and 4 bases, with 15 bases remaining between them.

V is TRBV15 and J is TRBJ1-3; D not resolved. The CDR3 is 12 residues long. Germline V gives CDR1 LNHNV, CDR2 YYDKDF (reference sequence). V dropped 4 bases and J dropped 8 bases, with 9 bases sitting between them. CDR3 amino acids: CATSKIRDTIYF. CDR3 nucleotide sequence: TGTGCCACCAGCAAGATACGAGACACCATATATTTT.

This chain joins TRBV29-1 and TRBJ1-2, with 8 bases fitting TRBD1. Looked up from germline, CDR1 is SQVTM and CDR2 is ANQGSEA. V lost 7 bases and J lost 4; bases outside the gene matches: 2. The CDR3 runs to 11 residues. The CDR3 nucleotides read TGCAGCGGACAGGGGTCCTATGGCTACACCTTC. This translates into CSGQGSYGYTF.

V usage is TRBV20-1 and J usage is TRBJ2-1, with D unclear. This CDR3 is built from 15 residues. Trimming took off 0 bases at V and 6 bases at J, with 15 bases between the two ends. CDR1 is DFQATT, CDR2 SNEGSKA, per germline (reference sequence). The CDR3 DNA follows: TGCAGTGCTAGAGACCTGACGCGCTCCGGCAATGAGCAGTTCTTC. As protein: CSARDLTRSGNEQFF.

V and J are TRBV6-5 and TRBJ1-2, with 7 nucleotides matching TRBD1. The V segment lost 0 bases and the J segment 8 bases; nucleotides outside the gene matches: 9. Looked up from germline, CDR1 is MNHEY and CDR2 is SVGAGI. The CDR3 is 15 amino acids. The CDR3 DNA follows: TGTGCCAGCAGTTACTCGGAGACAGGGCGCGGGGGCTACACCTTC. This gives the protein CASSYSETGRGGYTF.

The V and J genes are TRBV11-2 and TRBJ1-3, with D maybe TRBD1 (5 bases). Trimming left V 3 bases short and J 4 bases short, with 10 bases between. There are 14 residues in the CDR3. Germline V gene sequence: CDR1 SGHAT, CDR2 FQNNGV. In nucleotides, the CDR3 is TGTGCCAGCAGCTTGGACACCGAAGGAAACACCATATATTTT. Protein product: CASSLDTEGNTIYF. The full variable domain, completed using reference TRBV11-2 and TRBJ1-3, is EAGVAQSPRYKIIEKRQSVAFWCNPISGHATLYWYQQILGQGPKLLIQFQNNGVVDDSQLPKDRFSAERLKGVDSTLKIQPAKLEDSAVYLCASSLDTEGNTIYFGEGSWLTVV.